This T cell receptor beta chain was sequenced in a study of T cell repertoires in ileal Crohn's disease. Study-level background: Every patient was operated on for stricturing (roughly 61%) or penetrating (around 40%) complications. Postoperative therapy was given to about half: 11 thiopurines, some 18 anti-TNF agents. Study-level findings and limits: Active smokers at surgery had more clonal expansions than non-smokers. High-frequency clones were more common in sorted CD8 than CD4 cells.

Libraries were prepared by immunoSEQ multiplex PCR; TCRdb keeps only in-frame clonotypes and omits some of them. The sample contains roughly 14,000 clones, 84% of which appear only once. About this clone itself: The antigen is undetermined.

Germline assignment: CDR1 SGHRS and CDR2 YFSETQ. This CDR3 is 16 amino acids long. V was clipped by 4 bases and J by 3 bases, with 18 bases between them. The receptor was derived from an adult with Crohn's disease. The rearrangement uses TRBV5-1 and TRBJ2-3; weak D call: TRBD2 (6 bases). The sequenced sample was ileal tissue. The CDR3, as DNA: TGCGCCAGCAGCCTAAAAGGGGAGCGGGTAACAGATACGCAGTATTTT. Translation gives CASSLKGERVTDTQYF.